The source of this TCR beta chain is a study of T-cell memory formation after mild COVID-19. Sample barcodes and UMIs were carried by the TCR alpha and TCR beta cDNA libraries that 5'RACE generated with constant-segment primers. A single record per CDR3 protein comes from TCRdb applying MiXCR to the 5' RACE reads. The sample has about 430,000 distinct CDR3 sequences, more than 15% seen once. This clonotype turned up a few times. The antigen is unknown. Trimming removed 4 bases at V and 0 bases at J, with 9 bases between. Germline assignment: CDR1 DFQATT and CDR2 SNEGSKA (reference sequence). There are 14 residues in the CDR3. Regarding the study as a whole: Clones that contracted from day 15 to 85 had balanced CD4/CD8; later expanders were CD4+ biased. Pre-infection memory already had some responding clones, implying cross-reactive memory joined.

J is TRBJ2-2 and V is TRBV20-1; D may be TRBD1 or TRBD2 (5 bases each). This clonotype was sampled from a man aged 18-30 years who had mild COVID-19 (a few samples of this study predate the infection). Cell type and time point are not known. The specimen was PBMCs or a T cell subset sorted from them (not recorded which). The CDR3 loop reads CSATGTPNTGELFF. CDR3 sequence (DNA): TGCAGTGCTACCGGGACCCCGAACACCGGGGAGCTGTTTTTT.